These 9 T cell receptor beta chains came from one sample sequenced in a study of blood T cell repertoires in COVID-19. Repertoires were generated with immunoSEQ multiplex PCR, while TCRdb's copy carries only in-frame clones and drops some. The sample has about 260,000 clones, roughly 86% seen once. Sequenced: peripheral blood. These receptor sequences come from a middle-aged man with active or convalescent COVID-19.

This clone was observed a few times. The chain joins TRBV6-1 to TRBJ1-5, with a tentative D call TRBD1 (5 bases). CDR3 length: 17 amino acids. The V end was cut by 2 bases, the J end by 0 bases, with 14 bases between. CDR1 MNHNS and CDR2 SASEGT come from the germline V gene. The CDR3 loop is CASSEQGGAYSNQPQHF. The CDR3 bases are TGTGCCAGCAGTGAACAGGGAGGGGCTTATAGCAATCAGCCCCAGCATTTT.

The rearrangement links TRBV5-5 to TRBJ2-7, with 9 bases matching TRBD2. J gave up 3 bases and V 0 bases, and 10 bases lay outside the gene matches. Germline lookup yields CDR1 SGHKS and CDR2 YYEKEE (reference sequence). The CDR3 is 17 residues long. The DNA for the CDR3 is TGTGCCAGCAGCTTGGGCGGGGGGGGAGCCCCACTCTACGAGCAGTACTTC. Its translation is CASSLGGGGAPLYEQYF.

The gene calls are TRBV5-1 and TRBJ2-5, with TRBD2 matching over 9 bases. The junction had 7 bases not matched to a gene; V was cut back by 3 bases and J by 1 base. Germline V lookup: CDR1 SGHRS, CDR2 YFSETQ. This CDR3 has 16 residues. CDR3 in DNA: TGCGCCAGCAGCTCACCGACTAGCGGAGTCCAAGAGACCCAGTACTTC. It codes for CASSSPTSGVQETQYF.

This CDR3 is CASSVGPDSSFYEQYF. The CDR3 DNA reads TGTGCCAGCAGCGTCGGACCGGACAGTTCTTTCTACGAGCAGTACTTC. The chain carries TRBV9 and TRBJ2-7, with D possibly matching TRBD1 (6 bases). Germline CDR1 SGDLS, CDR2 YYNGEE. This CDR3 region has 16 residues. Between the trimmed V and J ends, which lost 2 bases and 3 bases, there was a span of 18 bases.

The chain carries TRBV9 and TRBJ2-1; TRBD2 aligns across 8 bases. V shed 4 bases and J 5 bases; nucleotides not matched to a gene: 11. Germline-derived CDR1 and CDR2 are SGDLS and YYNGEE. CDR3 size: 16 residues. The CDR3 nucleotides are TGTGCCAGCAGCCCCCGGGGGGGAGCAACCGACAATGAGCAGTTCTTC. This translates into CASSPRGGATDNEQFF.

The V gene is TRBV27, the J gene TRBJ2-7; 11 bases are a match to TRBD2. Germline V gives CDR1 MNHEY, CDR2 SMNVEV (reference sequence). The trim removed 5 bases at V and 3 bases at J, leaving 6 bases unmatched. The CDR3 totals 15 residues. As DNA, the CDR3 is TGTGCCAGCAGTCCGACTAGCGGGGCGATCTACGAGCAGTACTTC. As protein: CASSPTSGAIYEQYF.

This clone was counted a single time. V gene TRBV2 combines with J gene TRBJ2-7, with TRBD2 identical over 7 bases. Germline V gene sequence: CDR1 SNHLY, CDR2 FYNNEI. Losses at the gene ends were 3 bases for V and 7 bases for J; bases not matched to a gene: 3. The CDR3 consists of 12 residues. The CDR3 spells CASSEWRGEQYF. The CDR3 coding sequence is TGTGCCAGCAGTGAGTGGCGGGGGGAGCAGTACTTC. Supplemented by reference TRBV2 and TRBJ2-7, the full variable domain reads EPEVTQTPSHQVTQMGQEVILRCVPISNHLYFYWYRQILGQKVEFLVSFYNNEISEKSEIFDDQFSVERPDGSNFTLKIRSTKLEDSAMYFCASSEWRGEQYFGPGTRLTVT.

DNA for the CDR3: TGTGCCAGCAGCCAAGATCTGAGCCCTTCCTATGGCTACACCTTC. Residues: CASSQDLSPSYGYTF. The chain combines TRBV3-1 (or the pseudogene TRBV3-2) with TRBJ1-2; no reliable D call. Per the germline V gene, CDR1 is LGHDT and CDR2 is YNNKEL (reference sequence). Trimming took 0 bases from V and 4 from J, leaving 12 bases between them. This CDR3 has 15 residues.

V is TRBV6-1 and J is TRBJ2-5; 11 bases are a match to TRBD2. CDR3 length: 15 amino acids. Germline-derived CDR1 and CDR2 are MNHNS and SASEGT. With 1 base clipped from V and 4 bases from J, the junction kept 2 bases outside the gene matches. The CDR3 DNA reads TGTGCCAGCAGTGAAGATCTAGCGGGAGGAGAGACCCAGTACTTC. Its protein is CASSEDLAGGETQYF.